A selection of T cell receptor beta chains follows, all from one sample in a study of blood T cell repertoires in COVID-19. Method: immunoSEQ multiplex PCR; TCRdb's copy keeps in-frame clones and lacks some. The sample carries 200,000 to 250,000 clones, approximately 80% recorded once. Sequences were obtained from PBMCs or T cells enriched from blood (not recorded which). The receptors were gathered from a man aged 35 to 55 who had recovered from COVID-19. Each CDR3 is given with its conserved first and last residue. The order of the fields is CDR3 length, V gene, D gene, J gene, clone size, CDR3 DNA, CDR3 protein. A D gene is named only where the DNA matches it firmly. Clone sizes are given selectively: once, few, many, or a class where the clone is expanded.

>14|TRBV18|TRBD1|TRBJ2-7|.
TGTGCCAGCTCACGGACAGGGGCCCCCTACGAGCAGTACTTC
CASSRTGAPYEQYF
>14|TRBV18|TRBD1|TRBJ2-3|.
TGTGCCAGCTCGCAGGGGGCCAGCACAGATACGCAGTATTTT
CASSQGASTDTQYF
>19|TRBV19|TRBD1|TRBJ1-2|.
TGTGCCAGTAGTGCCCGGACCGGGACAGGGGTCCCGGTAGGCTATGGCTACACCTTC
CASSARTGTGVPVGYGYTF
>12|TRBV3-1/TRBV3-2|.|TRBJ2-5|.
TGTGCCAGCAGCCCCACACAAGAGACCCAGTACTTC
CASSPTQETQYF
>16|TRBV6-5|.|TRBJ1-1|.
TGTGCCAGCAGTTCCACTCGACAGGAAATGAACACTGAAGCTTTCTTT
CASSSTRQEMNTEAFF
>13|TRBV28|TRBD1|TRBJ1-4|.
TGTGCCAGCAGCCGGACAGGGAATGAAAAACTGTTTTTT
CASSRTGNEKLFF
>12|TRBV5-6|TRBD1|TRBJ1-2|.
TGTGCCAGCAGCTTACAGGGGGTGGGCTACACCTTC
CASSLQGVGYTF
>15|TRBV9|.|TRBJ1-1|.
TGTGCCAGCAGCGTAGGGGGACACGAGAACACTGAAGCTTTCTTT
CASSVGGHENTEAFF
>16|TRBV5-1|TRBD1|TRBJ2-2|.
TGCGCCAGCAGCTCTCAGGGGGAAGTTGGAACCGGGGAGCTGTTTTTT
CASSSQGEVGTGELFF
>15|TRBV27|.|TRBJ2-1|.
TGTGCCAGCAGTTATACTAGGAGCTCCTACAATGAGCAGTTCTTC
CASSYTRSSYNEQFF
>15|TRBV5-8|.|TRBJ1-5|.
TGTGCCAGCAGCTATTATATTCAGGTTGAACAGCCCCAGCATTTT
CASSYYIQVEQPQHF
>14|TRBV2|.|TRBJ2-7|.
TGTGCCAGCAGTGAAGTGCGCCTCTCCTACGAGCAGTACTTC
CASSEVRLSYEQYF
>14|TRBV9|.|TRBJ2-7|once
TGTGCCAGCAGCCTCGGGACTTCGGTCTACGAGCAGTACTTC
CASSLGTSVYEQYF
>15|TRBV7-9|.|TRBJ2-1|.
TGTGCCAGCAGCCAACAGGGCGCACACTACAATGAGCAGTTCTTC
CASSQQGAHYNEQFF
>13|TRBV9|TRBD1|TRBJ2-1|.
TGTGCCAGCAGCCCTCGACAGGGCAATGAGCAGTTCTTC
CASSPRQGNEQFF
>16|TRBV6-6|.|TRBJ2-7|.
TGTGCCAGCAGTTACTCGAGGCAGGGTCTCTCCTACGAGCAGTACTTC
CASSYSRQGLSYEQYF
>15|TRBV6-2/TRBV6-3|TRBD1|TRBJ2-7|.
TGTGCCAGCAGTTACATCGGGGACAGAACCTACGAGCAGTACTTC
CASSYIGDRTYEQYF
>15|TRBV11-3|.|TRBJ2-1|.
TGTGCCAGCAGCCCGGGAAGAGCCTACTACAATGAGCAGTTCTTC
CASSPGRAYYNEQFF
>16|TRBV7-9|TRBD1|TRBJ2-3|many
TGTGCCAGCAGCACCACAGGGGTTCGAAGCACAGATACGCAGTATTTT
CASSTTGVRSTDTQYF
>16|TRBV28|.|TRBJ2-1|.
TGTGCCAGCAGTTTATCAATCCTGACACGAGGGAATGAGCAGTTCTTC
CASSLSILTRGNEQFF
>15|TRBV5-1|TRBD2|TRBJ2-1|.
TGCGCCAGCAGCTCGCTAGCGGGGGGGCTCGGTGAGCAGTTCTTC
CASSSLAGGLGEQFF
>13|TRBV11-2|.|TRBJ2-7|.
TGTGCCAGCAGCGGCAGTAACTCCTACGAGCAGTACTTC
CASSGSNSYEQYF
>14|TRBV7-2|.|TRBJ1-2|.
TGTGCCAGCAGGAAAACAGGGTATAACTATGGCTACACCTTC
CASRKTGYNYGYTF
>14|TRBV29-1|.|TRBJ1-3|once
TGCAGCGTTGAATCTGGCAGGGAAGGTCACACCATATATTTT
CSVESGREGHTIYF
>18|TRBV7-8|TRBD1|TRBJ1-6|.
TGTGCCAGCAGCTCCAAGATAGGGACAGGTTCCCTCAATTCACCCCTCCACTTT
CASSSKIGTGSLNSPLHF
>14|TRBV5-1|.|TRBJ1-4|few
TGCGCCAGCAGCTTGGAAGGGGGTAATGAAAAACTGTTTTTT
CASSLEGGNEKLFF
>17|TRBV9|TRBD2|TRBJ2-1|.
TGTGCCAGCAGCGTAAGGGGGACTAGTGGTTCCTACAATGAGCAGTTCTTC
CASSVRGTSGSYNEQFF
>13|TRBV10-3|.|TRBJ1-1|.
TGTGCCATCAGTCCGGGGGGGGACACTGAAGCTTTCTTT
CAISPGGDTEAFF
>16|TRBV5-5|TRBD1|TRBJ1-3|.
TGTGCCAGCAGCTCACAGGGGCCGCTAGCGGGAAACACCATATATTTT
CASSSQGPLAGNTIYF
>15|TRBV18|TRBD1|TRBJ2-1|.
TGTGCCAGCTCGCGGGGGACAGGGAACTACAATGAGCAGTTCTTC
CASSRGTGNYNEQFF
>15|TRBV5-5|TRBD1|TRBJ2-5|.
TGTGCCAGCAGCTTCCTTGCAGGGGGCGTAGAGACCCAGTACTTC
CASSFLAGGVETQYF
>13|TRBV30|.|TRBJ1-3|.
TGTGCCTGGAGCCCTCCAGGGCGAAACACCATATATTTT
CAWSPPGRNTIYF
>18|TRBV7-8|.|TRBJ2-3|once
TGTGCCAGCAGCTGGTTACGGGAGAGACGCTCTAGCACAGATACGCAGTATTTT
CASSWLRERRSSTDTQYF
>13|TRBV5-1|TRBD1|TRBJ2-5|.
TGCGCCAGCAGTCACAGGGGCCAAGAGACCCAGTACTTC
CASSHRGQETQYF
>17|TRBV5-8|TRBD1|TRBJ2-3|.
TGTGCCAGTTCTAAATGGACAGGGGTGGAAACCACAGATACGCAGTATTTT
CASSKWTGVETTDTQYF
>17|TRBV28|.|TRBJ1-4|few
TGTGCCAGCAGTTCGGCGGCGGAAGTTGCAACTAATGAAAAACTGTTTTTT
CASSSAAEVATNEKLFF
>15|TRBV18|.|TRBJ2-3|.
TGTGCCAGCTCGTCATCGTTACCGATTAGAGATACGCAGTATTTT
CASSSSLPIRDTQYF
>17|TRBV24-1|.|TRBJ2-2|once
TGTGCCACCAGTGACCGATCCGGGACTTGGAACACCGGGGAGCTGTTTTTT
CATSDRSGTWNTGELFF
>16|TRBV15|TRBD2|TRBJ2-1|.
TGTGCCACCAGCAGTATTCTAGCGGGGGTTTACAATGAGCAGTTCTTC
CATSSILAGVYNEQFF
>14|TRBV6-1|TRBD1|TRBJ2-5|.
TGTGCCAGCAGTGAAATTGGACAGGTAGAGACCCAGTACTTC
CASSEIGQVETQYF
>15|TRBV19|.|TRBJ1-2|.
TGTGCCAGTAGTAACCCGGGAGAGAAACCATCTCGCTACACCTTC
CASSNPGEKPSRYTF
>14|TRBV5-6|.|TRBJ1-3|few
TGTGCCAGCAGGTTCGGGTCCTCTGGAAACACCATATATTTT
CASRFGSSGNTIYF
>12|TRBV5-1|.|TRBJ2-7|many
TGCGCCAGCATCCAGGACTCTAGGGAGCAGTACTTC
CASIQDSREQYF
>13|TRBV3-1/TRBV3-2|TRBD1|TRBJ1-2|.
TGTGCCAGCAGCCAAGGGACAGGGACTGGCTACACCTTC
CASSQGTGTGYTF
>16|TRBV11-2|TRBD1|TRBJ2-3|.
TGTGCCAGCAGCCCGGACAGGGGGCGAGGCACAGATACGCAGTATTTT
CASSPDRGRGTDTQYF
>14|TRBV2|.|TRBJ1-1|.
TGTGCCAGCAGTGAGCACAAAACGAACACTGAAGCTTTCTTT
CASSEHKTNTEAFF
>16|TRBV2|TRBD2|TRBJ2-3|.
TGTGCCAGCTCGCCCGGACTAGCGGGGGCTGTAGATACGCAGTATTTT
CASSPGLAGAVDTQYF
>15|TRBV7-8|.|TRBJ2-1|.
TGTGCCAGCAGCCCACGTGGGGCTAAGGTAGATGAGCAGTTCTTC
CASSPRGAKVDEQFF
>14|TRBV19|.|TRBJ2-7|.
TGTGCCAGTTCGGGGTATGGCGGGAACTACGAGCAGTACTTC
CASSGYGGNYEQYF
>13|TRBV24-1|.|TRBJ1-2|.
TGTGCCACCAGTGACCGAGTGGGACTCGAATTCACCTTC
CATSDRVGLEFTF